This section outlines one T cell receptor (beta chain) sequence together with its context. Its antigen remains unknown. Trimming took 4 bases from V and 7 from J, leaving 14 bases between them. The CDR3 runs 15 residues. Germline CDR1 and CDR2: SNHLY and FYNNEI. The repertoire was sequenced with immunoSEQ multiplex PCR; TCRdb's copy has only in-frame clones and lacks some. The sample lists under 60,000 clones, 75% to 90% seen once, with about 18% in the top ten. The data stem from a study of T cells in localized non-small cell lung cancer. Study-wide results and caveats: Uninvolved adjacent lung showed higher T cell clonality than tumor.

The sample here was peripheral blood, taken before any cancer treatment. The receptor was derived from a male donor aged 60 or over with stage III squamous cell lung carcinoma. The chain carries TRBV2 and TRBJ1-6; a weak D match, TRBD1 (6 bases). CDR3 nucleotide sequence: TGTGCCAGCAGTGCGGAAGAAGGGGGGAATTCACCCCTCCACTTT. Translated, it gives CASSAEEGGNSPLHF.